This T cell receptor (beta chain) was sequenced for a study of shared clonotypes between healthy human individuals. Study-level information: Researchers drew samples from a couple of women and a few men aged 18 to 49. Study conclusions and caveats: In general, naive subsets displayed greater estimated richness than memory subsets did.

Comment on this clone: Antigen: not known.

Original analysis: With immunoSEQ giving junction-only sequences and no quality scores, filtering differed. Clones were sequenced by immunoSEQ multiplex PCR, and TCRdb holds only the in-frame ones, with some missing. The V and J calls and the clone size are those of that table, but D and trimming were determined from the DNA. Of approximately 1.5 million clones in the sample, about 98% were seen once. V shed 3 bases and J 6 bases; nucleotides not matched to a gene: 6. The germline V gene encodes CDR1 MNHNS and CDR2 SASEGT. The CDR3 totals 14 residues. This sequence originates from a man aged 30 to 45 in good health. The chain couples TRBV6-1 to TRBJ2-7; TRBD1 agrees at 9 bases. The material sequenced was naive CD4+ T cells sorted from blood. This sample's subset: CD45RA+ positively selected. The CDR3 loop is CASSDHRGPIEQYF. The DNA of the CDR3 is TGTGCCAGCAGTGACCACAGGGGGCCCATCGAGCAGTACTTC.